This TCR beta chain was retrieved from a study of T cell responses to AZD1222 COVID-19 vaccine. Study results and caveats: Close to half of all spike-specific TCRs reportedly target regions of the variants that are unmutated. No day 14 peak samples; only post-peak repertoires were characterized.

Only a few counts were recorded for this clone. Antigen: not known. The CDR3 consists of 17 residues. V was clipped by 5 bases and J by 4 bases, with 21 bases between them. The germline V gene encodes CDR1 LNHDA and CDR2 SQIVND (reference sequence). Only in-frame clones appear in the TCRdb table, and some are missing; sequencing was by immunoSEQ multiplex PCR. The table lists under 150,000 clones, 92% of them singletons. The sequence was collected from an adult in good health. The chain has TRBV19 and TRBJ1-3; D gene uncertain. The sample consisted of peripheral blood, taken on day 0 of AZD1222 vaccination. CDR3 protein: CASSRDWPQRVGNTIYF. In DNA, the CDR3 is TGTGCCAGTAGTCGTGATTGGCCACAGAGAGTCGGAAACACCATATATTTT.